The present TCR beta chain was sequenced within a study of PD-1 blockade in mismatch repair-deficient tumors. Turning to the study itself: Enrolled about 2013-2017, patients had progressing, pretreated mismatch repair-deficient cancers of approximately 13 types.

Trimming took 7 bases from V and 4 from J; bases not matched to a gene: 10. Germline lookup yields CDR1 SQVTM and CDR2 ANQGSEA. The CDR3 has 14 amino acids. TCRdb's table, derived via immunoSEQ multiplex PCR, lists solely in-frame clones and lacks some. This sample has about 16,000 clones; roughly 84% occur once, and the top ten carry around 17%. Every patient had mismatch repair deficiency by PCR or immunohistochemistry. The source material was PBMCs, sampled before pembrolizumab treatment. The sequence was obtained from an adult with mismatch repair-deficient cancer. This chain uses TRBV29-1 with TRBJ2-3; TRBD1 matches 8 bases. CDR3 coding DNA: TGCAGCGGCTCGTATGGGACAGGTGCAGATACGCAGTATTTT. Protein product: CSGSYGTGADTQYF.